These T cell receptor beta chains were read from a single sample in a study of control samples from healthy donors and cancer patients. Profiled with immunoSEQ multiplex PCR; TCRdb holds only in-frame clones, not every one. The sample holds about 100,000 clones, roughly 80% seen once. The sequenced sample was blood. The receptors stem from a man younger than 45 in good health. Each CDR3 is given with its conserved first and last residue. The order of the fields is V gene, J gene, clone size, D gene, CDR3 protein, CDR3 DNA. A D gene is named only where the DNA matches it firmly. The size entry is marked missing in some rows and otherwise reads once, few, many or a size class.

V gene: TRBV5-5
J gene: TRBJ1-2
clone size: -
D gene: -
CDR3 protein: CASIRENVDGYTF
CDR3 DNA: TGTGCCAGCATCCGTGAGAACGTAGATGGCTACACCTTC

V gene: TRBV28
J gene: TRBJ2-7
clone size: few
D gene: -
CDR3 protein: CASNIGPYEQYF
CDR3 DNA: TGTGCCAGCAATATAGGGCCCTACGAGCAGTACTTC

V gene: TRBV3-1/TRBV3-2
J gene: TRBJ2-3
clone size: -
D gene: -
CDR3 protein: CASSPIQGGGDTQYF
CDR3 DNA: TGTGCCAGCAGCCCAATCCAGGGGGGTGGGGATACGCAGTATTTT

V gene: TRBV7-9
J gene: TRBJ2-3
clone size: -
D gene: -
CDR3 protein: CASSLVVGTTDTQYF
CDR3 DNA: TGTGCCAGCAGCTTAGTGGTGGGGACCACAGATACGCAGTATTTT

V gene: TRBV4-2
J gene: TRBJ1-3
clone size: -
D gene: -
CDR3 protein: CASSVGSGNTIYF
CDR3 DNA: TGTGCCAGCAGCGTCGGCTCTGGAAACACCATATATTTT

V gene: TRBV7-8
J gene: TRBJ2-3
clone size: -
D gene: TRBD1
CDR3 protein: CASSRGTGMTSTDTQYF
CDR3 DNA: TGTGCCAGCAGCCGCGGGACAGGAATGACTAGCACAGATACGCAGTATTTT

V gene: TRBV13
J gene: TRBJ2-6
clone size: -
D gene: -
CDR3 protein: CASSSRDIRGSGANVLTF
CDR3 DNA: TGTGCCAGCAGCTCCAGGGACATCCGCGGCTCTGGGGCCAACGTCCTGACTTTC

V gene: TRBV5-1
J gene: TRBJ1-2
clone size: -
D gene: -
CDR3 protein: CASSLTPDLNYGYTF
CDR3 DNA: TGCGCCAGCAGCTTGACACCCGACCTTAACTATGGCTACACCTTC

V gene: TRBV19
J gene: TRBJ1-3
clone size: -
D gene: -
CDR3 protein: CASSMRTGNTIYF
CDR3 DNA: TGTGCCAGTAGTATGAGGACTGGAAACACCATATATTTT

V gene: TRBV5-1
J gene: TRBJ2-3
clone size: -
D gene: TRBD1
CDR3 protein: CASSGTGGADTQYF
CDR3 DNA: TGCGCCAGCAGCGGGACAGGGGGGGCAGATACGCAGTATTTT